This T cell receptor beta chain was captured by sequencing in a study of monozygotic twins with inflammatory bowel disease. Study-wide results and caveats: Patients with IBD had less TCRbeta diversity (inverse Simpson) than their healthy co-twins.

Of note for this clonotype: Its matching antigen is unknown.

A total RNA quantity of approximately 3,700 ng went into each TCR library. With the 5' RACE reads reprocessed, TCRdb shows one record per CDR3 protein and no DNA. Its table lists some 200,000 distinct CDR3 sequences. The sample consisted of blood. The clonotype comes from a human donor with ulcerative colitis or Crohn's disease, or a healthy co-twin of an affected twin (not recorded which).

The CDR3 is CASSLVRLPNFNEQFF. This chain uses TRBV5-1 with TRBJ2-1. Germline CDR1 SGHRS, CDR2 YFSETQ. The CDR3 has 16 amino acids.